This TCR beta chain is from a study of CD8 T cells in Susac syndrome. As for the study in general: Sequenced Susac syndrome patients included five or six with active disease and eight who were in remission. Blood was drawn from patients with Susac syndrome. At that point, they were therapy-naive, on corticosteroids, or on intravenous immunoglobulin alone.

Negative isolation was used for CD8+ and CD4+ T cells and FACS enrichment for TEMRA cells. General study findings and limits: Total CD8+ and CD8+ TEMRA repertoires contained 15 to 20 and five Susac-specific public clones, respectively.

The CDR3 contains 14 residues. Per the germline V gene, CDR1 is MNHEY and CDR2 is SVGEGT. The V gene lost 2 bases and the J gene lost 7 bases, with 12 bases spanning the gap. Random hexamers were used to reverse transcribe about 0.45 to 1 ug of RNA. One entry per CDR3 protein, called by TCRdb with MiXCR from the immunoSEQ multiplex PCR reads. The sample lists 80,000 or so distinct CDR3 sequences; approximately 94% were seen once. On this clonotype: Its antigen remains unidentified.

The chain joins TRBV6-2 or TRBV6-3 to TRBJ2-1; a weak D match, TRBD2 (7 bases). This clonotype originated in a human donor with Susac syndrome. The sample consisted of CD8+ T cells from PBMCs. CDR3 DNA sequence: TGTGCCAGCAGTTACGAGGGGAGGGGGAATGAGCAGTTCTTC. It translates to CASSYEGRGNEQFF.